This T cell receptor beta chain was documented in a study of T cells in women clearing cervical HPV infection. As for the study in general: Blood came at first lesion visit for cases, post-clearance for controls. Case blood was drawn a median around 150 days after lesion detection. Study-wide results and limits: Timing of associations relative to infection is unclear; T-cell subsets were not isolated. Richness differences could reflect unmeasured T-cell content per sample.

Unmatched junction bases numbered 4, after V lost 3 bases and J lost 2 bases. This CDR3 has 14 amino acids. The germline gives CDR1 MDHEN, CDR2 SYDVKM. With regard to this clone: As yet, its antigen is unknown. The read finishes 3 residues shy of the CDR3 end, and the germline J gene is used to complete it.

This table comes from immunoSEQ multiplex PCR, and its TCRdb copy is limited to in-frame clones, with some not included. The sample table includes approximately 31,000 clones. The origin of this receptor is a woman aged 18-69 years with a cervical HPV16 infection that either progressed to CIN3+ or cleared (not recorded which). This chain connects TRBV28 to TRBJ2-7; 7 bases align to TRBD1. Material for sequencing was blood buffy coat. The CDR3 loop is CASSFWDRAYEQYF. The sequenced part of the CDR3 DNA is TGTGCCAGCAGTTTCTGGGACAGAGCCTACGAG.